This T cell receptor beta chain is drawn from a study of cytomegalovirus exposure and HLA in healthy donors. The PCR employed 60 Vbeta primers together with 13 Jbeta primers. This table comes from immunoSEQ multiplex PCR, and its TCRdb copy is limited to in-frame clones, with some not included. The sample holds 150,000 to 180,000 clones; more than 75% are singletons and the top ten take less than 10%. Trimming cost V 0 bases and J 4 bases, with 7 bases left between them. CDR3 length: 13 residues. The germline gives CDR1 GTSNPN, CDR2 SVGIG (reference sequence). The source material was PBMCs. J is TRBJ1-5 and V is TRBV30; D unresolved. This receptor was obtained from a man aged 25-45 years in good health and CMV-seropositive. The CDR3 DNA reads as TGTGCCTGGAGTGTACAAGATAATCAGCCCCAGCATTTT. It encodes CAWSVQDNQPQHF.